This is a list of T cell receptor beta chains from one sample in a study of shared clonotypes between healthy human individuals. Data came from immunoSEQ multiplex PCR; TCRdb stores just in-frame clones and leaves some out. The table records about 480,000 clones, approximately 79% of them present only once. The sample consisted of PBMCs. The origin of the receptors is a woman aged 40 to 50 in good health. Some clones in this sample may be carry-over from other donors' samples. Both conserved end residues are trimmed from each CDR3. D genes are given only for firm matches. Clone size, where shown, is once, few, many, or a class for clones that have expanded.

J,V,length,size,D,CDR3
TRBJ1-5,TRBV28,12,NA,NA,ASSFLGQVKPQH
TRBJ1-1,TRBV6-1,12,NA,TRBD1,ASSVTGADTEAF
TRBJ2-2,TRBV7-3,12,NA,TRBD1,ASSPGQGAGELF
TRBJ2-2,TRBV4-2,13,NA,TRBD2,ASSPRGGNTGELF
TRBJ1-2,TRBV28,9,NA,NA,ASRYNYGYT
TRBJ1-2,TRBV28,11,NA,NA,ASRRQSEYGYT
TRBJ2-5,TRBV30,12,NA,NA,AWSGGGGQETQY
TRBJ1-2,TRBV7-9,11,few,TRBD1,ASSLEDRAGYT
TRBJ2-7,TRBV29-1,12,NA,TRBD1,SVESADRGQGQY
TRBJ2-1,TRBV11-3,15,NA,NA,ASSLGITGTGYNEQF
TRBJ1-2,TRBV30,10,once,NA,AWSEQAGGCT
TRBJ2-5,TRBV5-1,10,NA,NA,ASRAAQETQY
TRBJ2-7,TRBV19,12,once,NA,ASSTPGSSYEQY
TRBJ2-5,TRBV6-1,13,NA,TRBD1,ASSAFLQGAETQY
TRBJ2-3,TRBV6-5,11,NA,NA,ASSGGSGATQY
TRBJ2-7,TRBV19,11,NA,TRBD2,ASSYGGEVKQY
TRBJ2-1,TRBV29-1,12,NA,NA,SALTGALGNEQF
TRBJ2-1,TRBV10-2,14,NA,TRBD1,ASSDHRDRVYNEQF
TRBJ1-1,TRBV30,11,few,TRBD1,AWSVQGSTEAF
TRBJ2-1,TRBV6-4,13,NA,TRBD2,ASSPMAGEVNEQF
TRBJ2-2,TRBV28,11,NA,NA,ASSLGNTGELF
TRBJ2-2,TRBV4-2,12,NA,NA,ASSQLGGSGELF
TRBJ1-5,TRBV28,11,few,TRBD1,ASSDRGNQPQH
TRBJ2-5,TRBV4-2,14,NA,TRBD2,ASSQRTSGSGETQY
TRBJ2-7,TRBV7-9,15,NA,TRBD2,ASSLPGGSGSPYEQY
TRBJ2-2,TRBV14,13,NA,NA,ASSRHTENTGELF
TRBJ1-5,TRBV4-3,11,few,NA,ASSQELGQPQH
TRBJ2-1,TRBV18,14,NA,TRBD2,ASSPGLAGSLHEQF
TRBJ2-7,TRBV7-3,11,NA,NA,ASSPRPEAEQY
TRBJ2-1,TRBV4-1,15,NA,TRBD2,ASSQARLAGGWDEQF
TRBJ2-1,TRBV15,14,NA,TRBD2,ATSKPTSGDYNEQF
TRBJ1-1,TRBV2,12,NA,TRBD1,ASSRQGANTEAF
TRBJ1-2,TRBV4-2,13,NA,NA,ASSQVGDILYGYT
TRBJ1-2,TRBV28,12,NA,NA,ASSLPPRGYGYT
TRBJ1-1,TRBV2,11,NA,NA,ASTLDTNAEAF
TRBJ2-3,TRBV10-2,13,NA,TRBD1,ASSENRGRTDTQY
TRBJ2-1,TRBV2,12,many,TRBD2,ASRSSGMYNEQF
TRBJ2-2,TRBV18,14,once,TRBD1,ASSLGTGPDTGELF
TRBJ2-1,TRBV28,15,NA,NA,ASSRGGLLPDYNEQF
TRBJ1-2,TRBV4-3,12,NA,NA,ASSLVRTDYGYT
TRBJ1-1,TRBV4-2,12,NA,NA,ASSPSSRDTEAF